A single sample is the source of the 17 T cell receptor beta chains below, sequenced in a study of T cell clones after liver transplantation. Data came from immunoSEQ multiplex PCR; TCRdb stores just in-frame clones and leaves some out. The sample shows fewer than 15,000 clones, 74% of them seen only once. The specimen comprised CD8+ T cells from blood, sampled at the 22-month timepoint. The receptor source for this set is a human patient who received a liver transplant. Certain T cells may be donor cells from the graft.

The rearrangement uses TRBV5-5 and TRBJ1-1, with D possibly matching TRBD1 (5 bases). This CDR3 comprises 13 residues. The germline V gene has CDR1 SGHKS and CDR2 YYEKEE (reference sequence). V was clipped by 4 bases and J by 8 bases, with 15 bases between them. CDR3 protein: CASSPGTGGEAFF. The DNA for the CDR3 is TGTGCCAGCAGCCCTGGGACTGGTGGGGAAGCTTTCTTT. The full variable domain, completed using reference TRBV5-5 and TRBJ1-1, is DAGVTQSPTHLIKTRGQQVTLRCSPISGHKSVSWYQQVLGQGPQFIFQYYEKEERGRGNFPDRFSARQFPNYSSELNVNALLLGDSALYLCASSPGTGGEAFFGQGTRLTVV.

V is TRBV25-1 and J is TRBJ2-4; weak D call: TRBD1 (7 bases). Germline V gene data show CDR1 as MGHDK and CDR2 as SYGVNS. The V gene lost 1 base and the J gene lost 4 bases, with 17 bases spanning the gap. The CDR3 consists of 17 residues. The CDR3: CASSESRERDRKNIQYF. The CDR3 DNA sequence: TGTGCCAGCAGTGAATCCCGGGAGAGGGACAGAAAAAACATTCAGTACTTC.

This clone was recorded a few times. The chain joins TRBV6-6 to TRBJ2-7; possibly TRBD2 for D (6 bases). The length of the CDR3 is 14 residues. The germline CDR1 and CDR2 sequences are MNHNY and SVGAGI (reference sequence). With 5 bases removed from V and 5 bases from J, the gap between germline ends came to 16 bases. The CDR3 loop is CASSDRDSANEQYF. The CDR3 DNA follows: TGTGCCAGCAGTGACCGGGACTCGGCCAACGAGCAGTACTTC.

About this clone itself: Relative to the germline gene, one junction end is altered; a read error may explain this. The genes are TRBV7-6 and TRBJ2-2; weak D call: TRBD2 (6 bases). Germline loops: CDR1 SGHVS, CDR2 FNYEAQ. The CDR3 runs to 18 residues. For the CDR3, the DNA is TGTGCCAGCAGCTTAGGTTTGGGGAGGTGGGCGAAGACCGGGGAGCTGTTTTTT. The encoded protein is CASSLGLGRWAKTGELFF.

This chain connects TRBV5-1 to TRBJ2-1; 8 nucleotides line up with TRBD2. The germline CDR1 and CDR2 sequences are SGHRS and YFSETQ. This CDR3 contains 16 residues. The V gene end was trimmed by 4 bases and the J gene end by 4 bases; junction bases not matched to a gene: 10. The CDR3 sequence: CASSPAGGGGYNEQFF. CDR3 bases: TGCGCCAGCAGCCCGGCGGGGGGAGGGGGTTACAATGAGCAGTTCTTC.

Only a few counts were recorded for this clone. The rearrangement links TRBV4-3 to TRBJ2-1; TRBD2 matches 8 bases. CDR3 length: 14 residues. In germline, CDR1 is LGHNA, CDR2 YSLEER. The V gene end was trimmed by 3 bases and the J gene end by 13 bases; junction bases not matched to a gene: 11. The CDR3 DNA is TGCGCCAGCAGCCAGGTTTTAACGGGGGGGCAACAGTTCTTC. The encoded protein is CASSQVLTGGQQFF.

The chain carries TRBV6-4 and TRBJ2-3; D call uncertain. Germline V gene lookup returns CDR1 MRHNA and CDR2 SNTAGT. This CDR3 is 16 amino acids long. The V and J ends lost 2 bases and 3 bases respectively, with 15 bases between them. CDR3 residues: CASSDTSGRPTDTQYF. The DNA for the CDR3 is TGTGCCAGCAGTGACACATCTGGGCGCCCAACAGATACGCAGTATTTT.

A note on this clone: This sample includes further DNA sequences coding for the same CDR3. The rearrangement uses TRBV6-5 and TRBJ2-7; 8 nucleotides align to TRBD1. The V gene end was trimmed by 6 bases and the J gene end by 4 bases; junction bases not matched to a gene: 8. This CDR3 region has 14 residues. Germline V lookup: CDR1 MNHEY, CDR2 SVGAGI. The CDR3 bases are TGTGCCAGCAGCCCCGGGACAGGCAAATACGAGCAGTACTTC. It translates to CASSPGTGKYEQYF.

The chain combines TRBV27 with TRBJ2-7; no reliable D call. Germline V gene data show CDR1 as MNHEY and CDR2 as SMNVEV (reference sequence). This CDR3 has 14 amino acids. V was trimmed by 3 bases and J by 2 bases, leaving 11 bases between them. In DNA, the CDR3 is TGTGCCAGCAGTTTCGGCCCTCAGCCCTACGAGCAGTACTTC. Amino acids: CASSFGPQPYEQYF.

This chain uses TRBV11-2 with TRBJ2-7, with 8 bases lining up with TRBD2. Germline CDR1 SGHAT, CDR2 FQNNGV. This CDR3 comprises 15 residues. The trim removed 4 bases at V and 2 bases at J, leaving 7 bases unmatched. CDR3 sequence (DNA): TGTGCCAGCAGCTACCCAGCGGGAGAGACCTACGAGCAGTACTTC. It is translated as CASSYPAGETYEQYF.

J is TRBJ2-5 and V is TRBV28, with TRBD1 matching 8 bases. The germline V gene encodes CDR1 MDHEN and CDR2 SYDVKM. Trimming removed 8 bases from V and 5 bases from J; junction bases left unmatched: 7. The CDR3 loop spans 13 amino acids. CDR3 amino acids: CASRGQGQETQYF. As DNA, the CDR3 is TGTGCCAGCCGCGGACAGGGACAGGAGACCCAGTACTTC.

The CDR3: CASRPRTGFGETQYF. The CDR3 DNA reads as TGTGCCAGTCGTCCCCGGACAGGGTTCGGAGAGACCCAGTACTTC. The rearrangement links TRBV19 to TRBJ2-5; 8 nucleotides align to TRBD1. CDR3 length: 15 amino acids. Losses at the gene ends were 8 bases for V and 4 bases for J; bases not matched to a gene: 12. Germline V lookup: CDR1 LNHDA, CDR2 SQIVND (reference sequence).

This clone appeared a few times. The V and J genes are TRBV13 and TRBJ1-6; tentative D call: TRBD1 (6 bases). The CDR3 contains 16 residues. Germline V lookup: CDR1 PRHDT, CDR2 FYEKMQ (reference sequence). V shed 1 base and J shed 7 bases, with 14 bases lying between them. The CDR3 here is CASSLVRDIPNSPLHF. CDR3 sequence (DNA): TGTGCCAGCAGCTTAGTAAGGGACATCCCAAATTCACCCCTCCACTTT. The variable domain in full, completed from reference TRBV13 and TRBJ1-6, reads AAGVIQSPRHLIKEKRETATLKCYPIPRHDTVYWYQQGPGQDPQFLISFYEKMQSDKGSIPDRFSAQQFSDYHSELNMSSLELGDSALYFCASSLVRDIPNSPLHFGNGTRLTVT.

V is TRBV2 and J is TRBJ1-6, with D uncertain. Germline CDR1 reads SNHLY; CDR2 reads FYNNEI. V dropped 6 bases and J dropped 6 bases, with 15 bases sitting between them. This CDR3 has 15 residues. CDR3 sequence reads: CASSQDLGGNSPLHF. As DNA, the CDR3 is TGTGCCAGCAGCCAGGACCTTGGAGGTAATTCACCCCTCCACTTT.

The V gene is TRBV9, the J gene TRBJ2-7, with D perhaps given as TRBD1 or TRBD2 (5 bases each). Trimming pared 3 bases from V and 3 bases from J, leaving 13 bases between. The germline gives CDR1 SGDLS, CDR2 YYNGEE. The CDR3 loop spans 14 amino acids. The CDR3 loop is CASSGGPGNYEQYF. DNA of the CDR3: TGTGCCAGCAGCGGGGGACCAGGTAACTACGAGCAGTACTTC.

This clone showed up just a few times. This chain connects TRBV28 to TRBJ2-5, with D maybe TRBD2 (5 bases). Germline lookup yields CDR1 MDHEN and CDR2 SYDVKM. V lost 5 bases to trimming and J lost 5 bases, with 15 bases between them. CDR3 size: 14 residues. CDR3: CASSVLAPTETQYF. Here the CDR3 DNA reads TGTGCCAGCAGTGTGCTAGCCCCTACGGAGACCCAGTACTTC.

The genes are TRBV10-2 and TRBJ2-4; D possibly uses TRBD1 or TRBD2 (5 bases each). V was cut by 1 base and J by 2 bases, with 9 bases left in between. CDR1 and CDR2 from the germline V gene are WSHSY and SAAADI. The CDR3 contains 15 residues. CDR3 sequence (DNA): TGCGCCAGCAGTGAGTTCAGGGAGACCAAAAACATTCAGTACTTC. Protein sequence: CASSEFRETKNIQYF.